The clone carrying this T cell receptor beta chain was picked up a small number of times. The antigen remains undetermined. This sample stems from a study of T cells in Graves' hyperthyroidism and ophthalmopathy. Overall study context: The authors collected peripheral blood at initial diagnosis, before any treatment. Study-wide results and caveats: Most clonotypes expanded in the thyroid (above 0.001) were also present in blood.

TCR beta CDR3 sequences were amplified from RNA transcripts. When the TCR CDR3 underwent first-round RT-PCR, the HTBI primer set was used. One entry per CDR3 protein results from TCRdb running MiXCR on the multiplex PCR reads. The top ten clones hold 45% to 50% of a sample with 560,000 or so distinct CDR3 sequences, 15% to 20% of them seen once. Per the germline V gene, CDR1 is SGHVS and CDR2 is FQNEAQ. V dropped 2 bases and J dropped 3 bases, with 14 bases sitting between them. The CDR3 extends over 16 amino acids. Sequenced: blood. The chain employs TRBV7-8 and TRBJ1-5, with a tentative D call TRBD1 (6 bases). This TCR came from a man aged 35 to 55 with Graves' ophthalmopathy. CDR3 sequence: CASSLSSHRANQPQHF. DNA of the CDR3: TGTGCCAGCAGCTTATCCTCCCACAGGGCCAATCAGCCCCAGCATTTT.